Listed here are 6 T cell receptor beta chains from one sample, sequenced in a study of OX40 agonist ivuxolimab in advanced cancers. The repertoire was sequenced with immunoSEQ multiplex PCR; TCRdb's copy has only in-frame clones and lacks some. The sample includes tens of thousands of clones, 91% of them seen just once. This material consisted of CD4+ or CD8+ T cells sorted from blood, taken in a trial of the OX40 agonist ivuxolimab. The receptors were gathered from an adult with an advanced solid tumor such as melanoma, head and neck, liver or kidney cancer.

The genes are TRBV6-5 and TRBJ1-5; TRBD1 aligns across 8 bases. Trimming at V came to 5 bases and at J to 7 bases, leaving 7 bases not matched to a gene. Germline V gives CDR1 MNHEY, CDR2 SVGAGI. This CDR3 is 14 amino acids long. This CDR3 reads CASSPGGLGQPQHF. CDR3 in DNA: TGTGCCAGCAGTCCAGGGGGCTTAGGCCAGCCCCAGCATTTT.

The chain employs TRBV29-1 and TRBJ2-7; no definite D call. There are 10 residues in the CDR3. Germline CDR1 reads SQVTM; CDR2 reads ANQGSEA. Trimming left V 5 bases short and J 0 bases short, with 2 bases between. CDR3 sequence reads: CSVFSYEQYF. In DNA, the CDR3 is TGCAGCGTTTTCTCCTACGAGCAGTACTTC.

The chain combines TRBV5-8 with TRBJ2-1; D gene unclear. Germline V gene lookup returns CDR1 SGHTS and CDR2 YDEGEE. With 0 bases removed from V and 10 bases from J, the gap between germline ends came to 5 bases. There are 11 residues in the CDR3. CDR3 in amino acids: CASSLVLEQFF. CDR3 bases: TGTGCCAGCAGCTTGGTCTTGGAGCAGTTCTTC.

The genes are TRBV28 and TRBJ1-2; tentative D call: TRBD1 (5 bases). V was trimmed by 10 bases and J by 4 bases, leaving 19 bases between them. From germline, CDR1 is MDHEN and CDR2 SYDVKM. The CDR3 has 14 amino acids. In DNA form, the CDR3 reads TGTGCCATCACTCCGGGACCGGGGACCTATGGCTACACCTTC. This gives the protein CAITPGPGTYGYTF.

V is TRBV2 and J is TRBJ1-2; D is uncertain. Germline values: CDR1 SNHLY, CDR2 FYNNEI. The V gene lost 2 bases and the J gene lost 4 bases, with 11 bases spanning the gap. This CDR3 is built from 14 residues. CDR3 nucleotide sequence: TGTGCCAGCAGTGAAAATGTGTTGGCCTATGGCTACACCTTC. Its translation: CASSENVLAYGYTF. Variable domain in full (rest from reference TRBV2 and TRBJ1-2): EPEVTQTPSHQVTQMGQEVILRCVPISNHLYFYWYRQILGQKVEFLVSFYNNEISEKSEIFDDQFSVERPDGSNFTLKIRSTKLEDSAMYFCASSENVLAYGYTFGSGTRLTVV.

The chain combines TRBV4-3 with TRBJ2-6; 9 bases match TRBD1. Germline V lookup: CDR1 LGHNA, CDR2 YSLEER. The CDR3 consists of 19 residues. With V trimmed by 3 bases and J by 2 bases, 11 bases remained unmatched. CDR3 loop: CASSHLAGTGSPGANVLTF. CDR3 nucleotide sequence: TGCGCCAGCAGCCATTTAGCCGGGACAGGGAGTCCTGGGGCCAACGTCCTGACTTTC.